This T cell receptor (beta chain) stems from a study of T-cell memory formation after mild COVID-19 (TCRdb year 2021). General notes on the study: TCR sequence clusters from the two donors were found to be largely donor specific. Longitudinal TCRalpha and TCRbeta repertoire sequencing tracked T-cell clones expanding and contracting after mild COVID-19 in a couple of donors. Two young, previously healthy adult volunteers, one female and one male, were included in the cohort. Study-level results and caveats: Whether the second-wave clones peaking on day 37 were SARS-CoV-2 specific was not confirmed. Clones that contracted from day 15 to 85 showed balanced CD4/CD8 phenotypes, whereas a second wave of clones that expanded from day 15 to 37 leaned towards CD4+. Some responding clones were detected in pre-infection memory, suggesting pre-existing cross-reactive memory T cells joined the SARS-CoV-2 response. Contracting CD4+ clones were located mainly in the CM and EM memory subsets, whereas CD8+ clones were found to be enriched in EMRA. Only a couple of mild cases were covered in the study, and larger cohorts including severe cases with pre-infection samples were considered necessary.

For this clonotype: Its antigen remains undetermined. The sample holds no much larger clone one base away, and base qualities are not on file.

Ficoll-Paque density gradient centrifugation was the method used to isolate PBMCs. CDR1 and CDR2 were assigned from the germline V gene as SGHRS and YFSETQ. The CDR3 spans 15 residues, from the cysteine through the phenylalanine. Only the CDR3 portion is preserved as DNA: 45 bases, with reading frame beginning at the first base. V is shortened by 2 bases, J by 6 bases, and the region joining them spans 16 bases. Instrument on record: Illumina NovaSeq 6000. TCRalpha and TCRbeta cDNA libraries were built by 5'RACE with constant-segment primers, adding sample barcodes and unique molecular identifiers. RNA was extracted from every sample with Trizol reagent. Libraries were amplified in two PCR steps, with a second sample barcode and Illumina TruSeq adapters added in the second step. Sequencing of libraries was performed on an Illumina NovaSeq with 2 x 150 bp paired-end reads. The original pipeline was this. Demultiplexing of reads and collapsing into UMI-guided consensus sequences were performed with migec v1.2.7. Using mixcr v2.1.11, UMI consensuses were aligned to TRA and TRB V and J templates and then assembled into clonotypes. Expanded or contracted clonotypes were those called significant by both edgeR and NoisET, with noise models trained on biological replicates. For edgeR calls, a false discovery rate-adjusted p below 0.01 and a log2 fold-change threshold of 1 were applied. As an exploratory analysis of dynamics, max-normalized trajectories of the 1000 most abundant clonotypes were examined by PCA with hierarchical clustering. Each responding clone was given a CD4 or CD8 phenotype based on the CD4+ and CD8+ repertoires, which had been sequenced separately. The raw public data were reprocessed by TCRdb itself: fastp quality trimming at Q25, MiXCR clonotype calling, in-frame beta chains only. Rows are combined by CDR3 protein, so each entry shows the most common genes and DNA. The V and J calls shown here were made by TCRdb, not taken from the authors' results. The sample has around 320,000 distinct CDR3 sequences on record, approximately 29% of them singletons. Of the sample, roughly 13% is held by the ten largest clones.

What was sequenced was PBMCs or a T cell subset sorted from them (not recorded which). The receptor chain draws on TRBV5-1 and TRBJ2-3, with a weak D call of TRBD2 (5 bases match). This TCR derives from an adult woman who had mild COVID-19 (a few samples of this study predate the infection). The sample titles of this study are shuffled in the database, so cell type and time point are left out; the donor was told from shared clones. The CDR3 reads as follows: CASSLITSIGDTQYF. In nucleotides, the sequence is TGCGCCAGCAGCTTAATAACTAGTATCGGCGATACGCAGTATTTT.